Each of the 13 T cell receptor beta chains below was sequenced from the same sample in a study of T cell responses to AZD1222 COVID-19 vaccine. The table came from immunoSEQ multiplex PCR; TCRdb's copy has only in-frame clones and leaves some out. Found here are about 150,000 clones, roughly 89% of them singletons; the top ten hold 1.1%. This specimen was peripheral blood, taken 28 days after the second AZD1222 dose. The receptors originated from an adult who received the AZD1222 COVID-19 vaccine.

This clone was seen just once. The gene calls are TRBV5-5 and TRBJ2-7; D perhaps matches TRBD1 (6 bases). Germline assignment: CDR1 SGHKS and CDR2 YYEKEE (reference sequence). The CDR3 runs 14 residues. V shed 6 bases and J shed 0 bases, with 13 bases lying between them. CDR3 sequence (DNA): TGTGCCAGCACCCGGACAGCTAGCTCCTACGAGCAGTACTTC. Amino acid sequence: CASTRTASSYEQYF.

The chain uses TRBV7-9 and TRBJ2-5; D ambiguous. Trimming left V 0 bases short and J 5 bases short, with 4 bases between. Germline lookup yields CDR1 SEHNR and CDR2 FQNEAQ (reference sequence). The CDR3 sequence is 12 residues long. The CDR3 loop reads CASSLAVETQYF. CDR3 bases: TGTGCCAGCAGCTTAGCGGTCGAGACCCAGTACTTC.

This clone was counted once. CDR3 nucleotide sequence: TGTGCCAGCAGTCACCCAGGAGACGGCTACACCTTC. Its translation is CASSHPGDGYTF. The V and J genes are TRBV7-2 and TRBJ1-2, with D unresolved. Germline V gene sequence: CDR1 SGHTA, CDR2 FQGNSA. Trimming left V 6 bases short and J 8 bases short, with 13 bases between. The CDR3 is made up of 12 amino acids.

This clone was observed a handful of times. V usage is TRBV2 and J usage is TRBJ1-2; D not certain. Trimming pared 6 bases from V and 5 bases from J, leaving 7 bases between. This CDR3 comprises 11 residues. Germline V lookup: CDR1 SNHLY, CDR2 FYNNEI. CDR3 coding DNA: TGTGCCAGCAGCCCAAGATATGGCTACACCTTC. This translates into CASSPRYGYTF.

The chain recombines TRBV10-2 with TRBJ1-1; perhaps TRBD1 as D (5 bases). Trimming stripped 7 bases from V and 5 bases from J, with 14 bases between. Germline V CDR1 and CDR2: WSHSY, SAAADI. This CDR3 has 13 residues. CDR3: CASTLQARTEAFF. CDR3 in DNA: TGCGCCAGCACCTTACAGGCTAGAACTGAAGCTTTCTTT.

CDR3 sequence reads: CASSFTGGMNEKLFF. CDR3 sequence (DNA): TGCGCCAGCAGCTTCACAGGAGGAATGAATGAAAAACTGTTTTTT. This sequence joins TRBV5-1 and TRBJ1-4; possible D gene TRBD1, 5 bases. V dropped 2 bases and J dropped 5 bases, with 13 bases sitting between them. CDR1 and CDR2 (germline): SGHRS, YFSETQ. The CDR3 spans 15 residues.

The J gene is TRBJ1-2, the V gene TRBV6-5, with D maybe TRBD1 (6 bases). Germline CDR1 MNHEY, CDR2 SVGAGI. This CDR3 is built from 14 residues. The V end was cut by 10 bases, the J end by 3 bases, with 18 bases between. CDR3: CATPEEGGHYGYTF. The CDR3, as DNA: TGTGCCACTCCCGAGGAGGGGGGGCACTATGGCTACACCTTC.

CDR3 region: CASSYGRTGPQHF. The CDR3 region has the DNA TGTGCCAGCAGTTATGGACGGACGGGGCCCCAGCATTTT. The chain links TRBV12-3 or TRBV12-4 to TRBJ1-5; D unclear. V was trimmed by 4 bases and J by 9 bases, leaving 13 bases between them. CDR3 length: 13 residues.

The chain couples TRBV3-1 (or the pseudogene TRBV3-2) to TRBJ2-4; 7 positions agree with TRBD1. V shed 8 bases and J 4 bases; nucleotides not matched to a gene: 5. The CDR3 covers 13 residues. From germline, CDR1 is LGHDT and CDR2 YNNKEL (reference sequence). The CDR3 DNA reads as TGTGCCAGCGGGGACAGTAGAAAAAACATTCAGTACTTC. This codes for CASGDSRKNIQYF.

V and J are TRBV27 and TRBJ2-3; 13 bases agree with TRBD2. CDR1 and CDR2 from the germline V gene are MNHEY and SMNVEV (reference sequence). The junction had 2 bases not matched to a gene; V was cut back by 3 bases and J by 2 bases. The CDR3 covers 16 residues. Here the CDR3 DNA reads TGTGCCAGCAGTTTTGGACTAGCGGGGGTCACAGATACGCAGTATTTT. This translates into CASSFGLAGVTDTQYF.

V usage is TRBV18 and J usage is TRBJ2-7; 7 bases fit TRBD2. Germline CDR1 KGHSH, CDR2 LQKENI. V was pared by 0 bases and J by 6 bases, with 2 bases of the junction left unmatched. The CDR3 is 13 residues long. The chain's CDR3 is CASSPPTGGEQYF. DNA for the CDR3: TGTGCCAGCTCACCACCCACGGGGGGCGAGCAGTACTTC.

The chain couples TRBV5-1 to TRBJ2-2; a weak D match, TRBD2 (5 bases). Between the trimmed V and J ends, which lost 4 bases and 1 base, there was a span of 20 bases. There are 18 residues in the CDR3. The V gene's germline CDR1 is SGHRS and CDR2 YFSETQ. CDR3 nucleotides: TGCGCCAGCAGCGAGGGATACGGCTTACCTATGAACACCGGGGAGCTGTTTTTT. Encoded protein: CASSEGYGLPMNTGELFF. Complete variable domain (other parts from reference TRBV5-1 and TRBJ2-2): KAGVTQTPRYLIKTRGQQVTLSCSPISGHRSVSWYQQTPGQGLQFLFEYFSETQRNKGNFPGRFSGRQFSNSRSEMNVSTLELGDSALYLCASSEGYGLPMNTGELFFGEGSRLTVL.

The chain is built from TRBV12-5 and TRBJ1-1, with 9 bases lining up with TRBD1. The germline gives CDR1 LGHNT, CDR2 FRNRAP. The CDR3 loop spans 15 amino acids. V was clipped by 6 bases and J by 1 base; unmatched bases: 6. The DNA of the CDR3 is TGTGCTAGTGGACCTACAGGGGGCCAGAACACTGAAGCTTTCTTT. It yields the protein CASGPTGGQNTEAFF.